This T cell receptor beta chain was sequenced during a study of blood T cell repertoires in COVID-19. Turning to the study itself: Acute and convalescent COVID-19 samples came from the United States, Italy and Spain.

Trimming cost V 5 bases and J 3 bases, with 14 bases left between them. CDR3 length: 14 residues. Per the germline V gene, CDR1 is SGHTA and CDR2 is FQGNSA. Assay used: immunoSEQ multiplex PCR; TCRdb lists only in-frame clones, some missing. The sample lists about 320,000 clones; roughly 85% were seen once. The specimen was PBMCs or T cells enriched from blood (not recorded which). This clonotype originated in a woman aged 30 to 39 who had been exposed to COVID-19. The V and J genes are TRBV7-2 and TRBJ2-7; the D gene is possibly TRBD2 (6 bases). CDR3 coding DNA: TGTGCCAGCAGCATCGATAGCGGATACTACGAGCAGTACTTC. Protein product: CASSIDSGYYEQYF.